This is a list of T cell receptor beta chains from one sample in a study of blood T cell repertoires in COVID-19. TCRdb keeps only in-frame clones here, not all; method: immunoSEQ multiplex PCR. The sample has about 200,000 clones, around 84% seen once. Material: peripheral blood. All receptors derive from a man in his sixties with acute or convalescent COVID-19. Both conserved end residues are part of each CDR3. Each record gives: CDR3 protein, CDR3 DNA, J gene, clone size, D gene, V gene. The D gene is left open where the match is weak. Clone sizes are given selectively: once, few, many, or a class where the clone is expanded.

CDR3: CASRGGRRDLYEQYF
DNA: TGTGCCAGCAGGGGAGGGAGGAGGGACCTCTACGAGCAGTACTTC
J: TRBJ2-7
size: -
D: TRBD2
V: TRBV2

CDR3: CASSASGGQETQYF
DNA: TGTGCCAGCAGCGCTAGCGGGGGGCAAGAGACCCAGTACTTC
J: TRBJ2-5
size: -
D: TRBD2
V: TRBV6-2/TRBV6-3

CDR3: CASSPLAGEQYF
DNA: TGTGCCAGCAGCCCACTCGCGGGCGAGCAGTACTTC
J: TRBJ2-7
size: -
D: -
V: TRBV28

CDR3: CASSYSRAGSNSPLHF
DNA: TGTGCCAGCAGTTACTCCCGGGCGGGGTCGAATTCACCCCTCCACTTT
J: TRBJ1-6
size: -
D: -
V: TRBV6-5

CDR3: CASSPDRGRVNEQFF
DNA: TGTGCCAGCAGCCCCGACAGGGGGCGGGTCAATGAGCAGTTCTTC
J: TRBJ2-1
size: -
D: TRBD1
V: TRBV3-1/TRBV3-2

CDR3: CASSLGLAGRFGFNEQFF
DNA: TGTGCCAGCAGCTTGGGACTAGCGGGGAGGTTTGGTTTCAATGAGCAGTTCTTC
J: TRBJ2-1
size: -
D: TRBD2
V: TRBV7-7

CDR3: CASFGPPLPRPGQPSNEQFF
DNA: TGTGCCAGCTTCGGGCCCCCCTTACCAAGACCGGGACAACCCAGCAATGAGCAGTTCTTC
J: TRBJ2-1
size: -
D: -
V: TRBV2

CDR3: CASSNVRSQGAGYGYTF
DNA: TGTGCCAGCAGCAACGTCCGATCACAGGGGGCGGGCTATGGCTACACCTTC
J: TRBJ1-2
size: -
D: TRBD1
V: TRBV3-1/TRBV3-2

CDR3: CASSLALGGRESYNSPLHF
DNA: TGCGCCAGCAGCTTGGCCCTAGGCGGGAGGGAGTCCTATAATTCACCCCTCCACTTT
J: TRBJ1-6
size: -
D: -
V: TRBV5-1

CDR3: CASSESSGGDQPQHF
DNA: TGCGCCAGCAGTGAGTCGTCAGGGGGCGATCAGCCCCAGCATTTT
J: TRBJ1-5
size: -
D: TRBD1
V: TRBV10-2

CDR3: CASSGGAIEQYF
DNA: TGTGCCAGCAGCGGGGGGGCCATCGAGCAGTACTTC
J: TRBJ2-7
size: -
D: -
V: TRBV5-5

CDR3: CASSIGGGRDEQYF
DNA: TGTGCCAGTAGTATCGGCGGGGGGCGGGACGAGCAGTACTTC
J: TRBJ2-7
size: -
D: TRBD2
V: TRBV19

CDR3: CASSRGTSGGGSSYNEQFF
DNA: TGTGCCAGCAGCCGCGGGACTAGCGGGGGGGGGAGCTCCTACAATGAGCAGTTCTTC
J: TRBJ2-1
size: once
D: TRBD2
V: TRBV2

CDR3: CASSRGGVWETQYF
DNA: TGTGCCAGCAGCAGGGGAGGGGTGTGGGAGACCCAGTACTTC
J: TRBJ2-5
size: -
D: TRBD2
V: TRBV5-4

CDR3: CASSYRQEQFF
DNA: TGTGCCAGCAGCTACCGACAGGAGCAGTTCTTC
J: TRBJ2-1
size: -
D: -
V: TRBV5-8

CDR3: CASSRDRGNTEAFF
DNA: TGTGCCAGCAGCCGAGACAGGGGGAACACTGAAGCTTTCTTT
J: TRBJ1-1
size: -
D: TRBD1
V: TRBV7-8

CDR3: CARNPPGLAGGTDTQYF
DNA: TGTGCCAGGAATCCTCCGGGACTAGCGGGGGGCACAGATACGCAGTATTTT
J: TRBJ2-3
size: -
D: TRBD2
V: TRBV2

CDR3: CSAKQLAGGTDTQYF
DNA: TGCAGCGCAAAACAACTAGCGGGGGGTACAGATACGCAGTATTTT
J: TRBJ2-3
size: -
D: TRBD2
V: TRBV29-1

CDR3: CASSQFTGGLWGSYNEQFF
DNA: TGCGCCAGCAGTCAATTTACAGGGGGCCTTTGGGGCTCCTACAATGAGCAGTTCTTC
J: TRBJ2-1
size: -
D: TRBD1
V: TRBV23-1

CDR3: CASSTGGGLVNQPQHF
DNA: TGTGCCAGTAGCACAGGGGGAGGATTGGTCAATCAGCCCCAGCATTTT
J: TRBJ1-5
size: few
D: TRBD1
V: TRBV19

CDR3: CASSPETGQGYNSPLHF
DNA: TGTGCCAGCTCACCTGAGACAGGACAGGGCTATAATTCACCCCTCCACTTT
J: TRBJ1-6
size: -
D: TRBD1
V: TRBV18

CDR3: CASSQEERQAGGYTF
DNA: TGCGCCAGCAGCCAGGAGGAGAGGCAGGCGGGAGGCTACACCTTC
J: TRBJ1-2
size: many
D: -
V: TRBV4-1

CDR3: CASSPQGGAGNTIYF
DNA: TGTGCCAGCAGCCCCCAAGGGGGGGCTGGAAACACCATATATTTT
J: TRBJ1-3
size: -
D: -
V: TRBV7-2